Each of the 17 T cell receptor beta chains below was sequenced from the same sample in a study of T cells after yellow fever vaccination. TCRdb re-called the 5' RACE reads with MiXCR, one entry per CDR3 protein. The table lists a few hundred thousand distinct CDR3 sequences, less than 9.5% of them singletons, with about 3.5% in the top ten. The specimen was CD4+ T cells sorted from PBMCs, collected 5 days after the yellow fever booster vaccination. The receptor set was obtained from a man aged 18 to 30 who received the YFV17D yellow fever vaccine.

This rearrangement joins TRBV6-2 or TRBV6-3 to TRBJ2-5, with a tentative D call TRBD1 (5 bases). CDR3 length equals 13 residues. Trimming took 7 bases from V and 7 from J, leaving 16 bases between them. Germline V CDR1 and CDR2: MNHEY, SVGEGT. CDR3 loop: CASIMDTSGTQYF. DNA for the CDR3: TGTGCCAGCATTATGGACACGTCGGGGACCCAGTACTTC.

This chain uses TRBV4-1 with TRBJ2-6; D not resolved. Germline values: CDR1 MGHRA, CDR2 YSYEKL. The CDR3 runs to 15 residues. Trimming shortened V by 1 base and J by 3 bases, and 7 bases separated the two germline ends. The CDR3 here is CASSQGRSGANVLTF. CDR3 nucleotides: TGCGCCAGCAGCCAAGGTCGCAGTGGGGCCAACGTCCTGACTTTC.

The chain employs TRBV20-1 and TRBJ2-1; the D gene is possibly TRBD2 (5 bases). Trimming removed 2 bases at V and 9 bases at J, with 20 bases between. Germline CDR1 reads DFQATT; CDR2 reads SNEGSKA (reference sequence). The CDR3 contains 15 residues. Here the CDR3 reads CSARWRAETWGEQFF. The CDR3 DNA follows: TGCAGTGCTAGATGGCGGGCGGAAACCTGGGGTGAGCAGTTCTTC.

This clonotype has more than one count but fewer than ten. The rearrangement joins TRBV5-1 to TRBJ2-3; D uncertain. V lost 7 bases and J lost 0, with 6 bases in between. The germline gives CDR1 SGHRS, CDR2 YFSETQ. The CDR3 has 12 residues. CDR3 sequence reads: CASGDSTDTQYF. CDR3 nucleotide sequence: TGCGCCAGCGGTGACAGCACAGATACGCAGTATTTT.

This rearrangement joins TRBV20-1 to TRBJ2-1; D is unresolved. Trimming removed 2 bases from V and 4 bases from J, with 6 bases in between. CDR3 size: 12 residues. Germline CDR1 is DFQATT and CDR2 is SNEGSKA (reference sequence). CDR3 nucleotides: TGCAGTGCTAGATATCAGTACAATGAGCAGTTCTTC. Amino acid sequence: CSARYQYNEQFF.

This clonotype turned up a few times. The rearrangement uses TRBV19 and TRBJ1-5; possibly TRBD1 for D (6 bases). The V gene's germline CDR1 is LNHDA and CDR2 SQIVND (reference sequence). Trimming left V 4 bases short and J 6 bases short, with 16 bases between. The CDR3 length is 15 residues. CDR3 in DNA: TGTGCCAGTAGTACAACGAATCAGGGGTTTCAGCCCCAGCATTTT. Translating gives CASSTTNQGFQPQHF. Looking up the rest from reference TRBV19 and TRBJ1-5 gives the full variable domain: DGGITQSPKYLFRKEGQNVTLSCEQNLNHDAMYWYRQDPGQGLRLIYYSQIVNDFQKGDIAEGYSVSREKKESFPLTVTSAQKNPTAFYLCASSTTNQGFQPQHFGDGTRLSIL.

The gene calls are TRBV7-2 and TRBJ1-5; D is perhaps TRBD1 (6 bases). The CDR3 spans 14 residues. Per the germline V gene, CDR1 is SGHTA and CDR2 is FQGNSA. Between the trimmed V and J ends, which lost 5 bases and 4 bases, there was a span of 12 bases. The CDR3 bases are TGTGCCAGCAGCCGGGACACTACTAATCAGCCCCAGCATTTT. Translation: CASSRDTTNQPQHF.

This clonotype was seen repeatedly, ten times or more. The V and J genes are TRBV25-1 and TRBJ2-3; D uncertain. This CDR3 spans 14 amino acids. Germline CDR1 MGHDK, CDR2 SYGVNS. Trimming took off 8 bases at V and 1 base at J, with 13 bases between the two ends. As DNA, the CDR3 is TGTGCCAGCGAGTCCAGGCTGGGCACAGATACGCAGTATTTT. As protein: CASESRLGTDTQYF.

About this clonotype: This clone may be a read error of a much larger clone one base away. The rearrangement joins TRBV7-6 to TRBJ2-1; a weak D match, TRBD2 (7 bases). Per germline, CDR1 SGHVS and CDR2 FNYEAQ. The CDR3 length is 16 residues. V was pared by 6 bases and J by 5 bases, with 20 bases between. The CDR3 here is CASRPVVLGGHNEQFF. The CDR3 region has the DNA TGTGCCAGCAGACCCGTTGTTTTGGGGGGGCACAATGAGCAGTTCTTC.

This clonotype has more than one count but fewer than ten. This chain joins TRBV28 and TRBJ2-7; possibly TRBD1 for D (6 bases). Germline V gene sequence: CDR1 MDHEN, CDR2 SYDVKM. V was trimmed by 5 bases and J by 3 bases, leaving 11 bases between them. This CDR3 is built from 13 residues. CDR3 amino acids: CASSRPQGYEQYV. In nucleotides, the CDR3 is TGTGCCAGCAGTCGCCCACAGGGCTACGAGCAGTACGTC.

The chain employs TRBV6-2 or TRBV6-3 and TRBJ1-1; tentative D call: TRBD1 (6 bases). Trimming removed 6 bases at V and 1 base at J, with 12 bases between. Germline V lookup: CDR1 MNHEY, CDR2 SVGEGT. The CDR3 extends over 14 amino acids. Written as DNA, the CDR3 is TGTGCCAGCAGGGGACATACGGAGAACACTGAAGCTTTCTTT. Amino acid sequence: CASRGHTENTEAFF.

This clonotype was counted only a few times. The chain has TRBV5-4 and TRBJ2-3; 8 bases align to TRBD2. Germline V gene sequence: CDR1 SGHNT, CDR2 YYREEE (reference sequence). Unmatched junction bases numbered 4, after V lost 0 bases and J lost 1 base. There are 16 residues in the CDR3. The chain's CDR3 is CASSLDGGARTDTQYF. CDR3 DNA sequence: TGTGCCAGCAGCTTGGACGGGGGGGCACGCACAGATACGCAGTATTTT.

This clonotype was seen many times. The rearrangement links TRBV28 to TRBJ1-6; maybe TRBD1 (6 bases). Germline lookup yields CDR1 MDHEN and CDR2 SYDVKM. Trimming removed 6 bases at V and 10 bases at J, with 16 bases between. The length of the CDR3 is 14 residues. CDR3 DNA: TGTGCCAGCAGCTCAGCGGGGGCAGGGTCACCCCTCCACTTT. Protein: CASSSAGAGSPLHF.

The genes are TRBV6-2 or TRBV6-3 and TRBJ1-2; D may be TRBD1 (5 bases). This CDR3 spans 12 amino acids. Germline loops: CDR1 MNHEY, CDR2 SVGEGT. V lost 10 bases and J 4 bases, leaving 13 bases between the germline ends. The CDR3 coding sequence is TGTGCCACCCACAGGCCATCCTATGGCTACACCTTC. Its protein is CATHRPSYGYTF.

The chain is built from TRBV5-1 and TRBJ2-2, with 7 positions matching TRBD1. Germline CDR1 SGHRS, CDR2 YFSETQ. The CDR3 sequence is 15 residues long. The V segment lost 7 bases and the J segment 4 bases; nucleotides outside the gene matches: 10. CDR3 DNA: TGCGCCAGCGGGCGTGACAGGGCTGGCACCGGGGAGCTGTTTTTT. This codes for CASGRDRAGTGELFF.

This clonotype was observed at least ten times. The chain combines TRBV4-2 with TRBJ1-1, with no clear D. V was pared by 7 bases and J by 0 bases, with 12 bases between. CDR1 LGHNA and CDR2 YNFKEQ come from the germline V gene. The CDR3 is 14 residues long. Written as DNA, the CDR3 is TGTGCCAGCATGGGTTGGCAGATGAACACTGAAGCTTTCTTT. This encodes CASMGWQMNTEAFF.

This clonotype was recorded many times. The CDR3 coding sequence is TGTGCCAGCAGCTTCGACAGGGACACTGAAGCTTTCTTT. Translated, it gives CASSFDRDTEAFF. The chain joins TRBV11-2 to TRBJ1-1, with 7 bases lining up with TRBD1. V trimming: 3 bases; J trimming: 3 bases; junction bases outside the gene matches: 1. Germline assignment: CDR1 SGHAT and CDR2 FQNNGV. The CDR3 has 13 residues.